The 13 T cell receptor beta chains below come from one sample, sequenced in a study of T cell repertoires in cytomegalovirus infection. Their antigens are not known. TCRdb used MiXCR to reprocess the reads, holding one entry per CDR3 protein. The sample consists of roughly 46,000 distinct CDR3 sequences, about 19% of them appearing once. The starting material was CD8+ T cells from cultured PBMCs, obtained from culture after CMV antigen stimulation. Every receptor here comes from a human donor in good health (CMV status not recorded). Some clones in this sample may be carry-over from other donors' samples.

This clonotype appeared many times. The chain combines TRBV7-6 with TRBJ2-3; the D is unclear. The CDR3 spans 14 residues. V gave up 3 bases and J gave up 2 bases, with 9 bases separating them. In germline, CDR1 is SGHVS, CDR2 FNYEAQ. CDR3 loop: CASSFEDATDTQYF. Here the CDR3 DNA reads TGTGCCAGCAGCTTTGAGGACGCCACAGATACGCAGTATTTT. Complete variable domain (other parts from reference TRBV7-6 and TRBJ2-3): GAGVSQSPRYKVTKRGQDVALRCDPISGHVSLYWYRQALGQGPEFLTYFNYEAQQDKSGLPNDRFSAERPEGSISTLTIQRTEQRDSAMYRCASSFEDATDTQYFGPGTRLTVL.

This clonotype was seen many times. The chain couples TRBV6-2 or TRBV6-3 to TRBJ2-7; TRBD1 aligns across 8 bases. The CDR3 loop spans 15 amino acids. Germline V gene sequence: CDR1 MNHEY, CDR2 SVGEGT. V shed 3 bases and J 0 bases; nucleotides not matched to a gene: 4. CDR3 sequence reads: CASSYQGASSYEQYF. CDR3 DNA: TGTGCCAGCAGTTATCAGGGGGCGAGCTCCTACGAGCAGTACTTC.

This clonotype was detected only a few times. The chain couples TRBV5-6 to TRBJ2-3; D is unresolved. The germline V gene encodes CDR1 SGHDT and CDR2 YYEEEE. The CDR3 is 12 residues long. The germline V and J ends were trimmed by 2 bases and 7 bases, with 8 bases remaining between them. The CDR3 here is CASSFNVNTQYF. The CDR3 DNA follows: TGTGCCAGCAGCTTTAACGTAAATACGCAGTATTTT.

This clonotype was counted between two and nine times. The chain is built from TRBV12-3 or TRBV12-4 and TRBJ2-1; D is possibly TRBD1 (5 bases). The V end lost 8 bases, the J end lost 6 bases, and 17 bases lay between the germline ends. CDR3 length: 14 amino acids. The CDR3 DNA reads TGTGCCAGCGAATTGGCAGGGTTGGGCAATGAGCAGTTCTTC. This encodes CASELAGLGNEQFF.

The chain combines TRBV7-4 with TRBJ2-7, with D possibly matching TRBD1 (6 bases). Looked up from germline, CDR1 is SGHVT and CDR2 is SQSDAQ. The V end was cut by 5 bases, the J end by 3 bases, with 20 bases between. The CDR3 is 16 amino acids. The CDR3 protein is CASSPRVGTPVYEQYF. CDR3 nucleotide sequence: TGTGCCAGCAGCCCCCGGGTAGGGACACCGGTCTACGAGCAGTACTTC.

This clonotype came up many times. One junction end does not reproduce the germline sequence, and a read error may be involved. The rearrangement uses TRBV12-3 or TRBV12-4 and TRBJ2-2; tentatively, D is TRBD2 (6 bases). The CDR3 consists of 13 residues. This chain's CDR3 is CASSLGGTGELFF. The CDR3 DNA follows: TGCGCCAGCAGCTTGGGGGGCACCGGGGAGCTGTTTTTT.

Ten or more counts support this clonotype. CDR3 amino acids: CASSADTTSTDTQYF. CDR3 coding DNA: TGTGCCAGCAGCGCTGACACGACTAGCACAGATACGCAGTATTTT. This sequence joins TRBV5-6 and TRBJ2-3; no firm D call. V shed 4 bases and J shed 0 bases, with 12 bases lying between them. This CDR3 has 15 residues. Germline CDR1 and CDR2: SGHDT and YYEEEE.

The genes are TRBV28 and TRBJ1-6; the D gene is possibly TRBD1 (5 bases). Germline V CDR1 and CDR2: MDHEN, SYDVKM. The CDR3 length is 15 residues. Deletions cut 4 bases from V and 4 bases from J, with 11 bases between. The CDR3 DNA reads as TGTGCCAGCAGTTGGGCAGGGATGTATAATTCACCCCTCCACTTT. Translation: CASSWAGMYNSPLHF.

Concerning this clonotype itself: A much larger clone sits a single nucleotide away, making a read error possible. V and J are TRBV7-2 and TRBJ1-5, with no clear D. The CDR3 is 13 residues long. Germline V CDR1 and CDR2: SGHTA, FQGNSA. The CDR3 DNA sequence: TGTGCCAGCAGCTTAAATAGCAATCCGCCCCAGCATTTT. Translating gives CASSLNSNPPQHF.

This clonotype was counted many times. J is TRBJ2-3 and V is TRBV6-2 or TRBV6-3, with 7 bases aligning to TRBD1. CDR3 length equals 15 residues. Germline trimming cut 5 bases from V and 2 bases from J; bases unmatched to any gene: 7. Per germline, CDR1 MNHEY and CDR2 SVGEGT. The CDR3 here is CASSLLTGITDTQYF. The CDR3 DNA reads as TGTGCCAGCAGTCTCCTGACAGGGATCACAGATACGCAGTATTTT.

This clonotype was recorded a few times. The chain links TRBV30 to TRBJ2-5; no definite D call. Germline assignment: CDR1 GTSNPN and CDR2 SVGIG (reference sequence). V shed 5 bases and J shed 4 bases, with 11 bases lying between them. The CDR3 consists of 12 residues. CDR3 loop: CAWEWGGETQYF. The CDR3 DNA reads TGTGCCTGGGAGTGGGGTGGAGAGACCCAGTACTTC.

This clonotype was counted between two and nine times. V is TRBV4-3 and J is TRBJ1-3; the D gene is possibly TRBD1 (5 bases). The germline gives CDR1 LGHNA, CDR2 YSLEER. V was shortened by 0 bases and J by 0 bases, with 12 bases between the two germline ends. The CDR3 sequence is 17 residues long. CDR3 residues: CASSQDAMGTSGNTIYF. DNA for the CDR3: TGCGCCAGCAGCCAAGACGCAATGGGGACCTCTGGAAACACCATATATTTT.

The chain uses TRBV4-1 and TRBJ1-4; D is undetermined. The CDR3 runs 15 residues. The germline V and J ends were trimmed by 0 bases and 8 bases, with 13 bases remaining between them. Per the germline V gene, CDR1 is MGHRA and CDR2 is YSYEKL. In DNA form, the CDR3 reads TGCGCCAGCAGCCAAGATGAGGGCAGCACCGAAAAACTGTTTTTT. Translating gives CASSQDEGSTEKLFF.